A single sample gave rise to the 2 T cell receptor beta chains below, sequenced in a study of shared clonotypes between healthy human individuals. Sequencing used immunoSEQ multiplex PCR; TCRdb keeps in-frame clones, though not all of them. Among about 490,000 clones listed, over 75% were seen once. The sample comprised PBMCs. The origin of the receptors is a woman in her thirties or forties in good health. Some clones in this sample may be carry-over from other donors' samples.

This chain connects TRBV5-4 to TRBJ2-5; D assignment may be TRBD1 or TRBD2 (5 bases each). Trimming left V 5 bases short and J 3 bases short, with 17 bases between. This CDR3 region has 15 residues. Germline V gene data show CDR1 as SGHNT and CDR2 as YYREEE (reference sequence). CDR3 amino acids: CASRGTDGPEETQYF. DNA for the CDR3: TGTGCCAGCAGAGGGACCGACGGGCCCGAAGAGACCCAGTACTTC.

This clone was detected ten times or more. The chain employs TRBV4-1 and TRBJ2-7; TRBD2 is a possible D gene (6 bases). Germline CDR1 is MGHRA and CDR2 is YSYEKL. V shed 4 bases and J shed 1 base, with 14 bases lying between them. CDR3 length: 15 amino acids. CDR3 sequence (DNA): TGCGCCAGCAGCCCGATGGGCGGGGTTTCCTACGAGCAGTACTTC. Its translation: CASSPMGGVSYEQYF.